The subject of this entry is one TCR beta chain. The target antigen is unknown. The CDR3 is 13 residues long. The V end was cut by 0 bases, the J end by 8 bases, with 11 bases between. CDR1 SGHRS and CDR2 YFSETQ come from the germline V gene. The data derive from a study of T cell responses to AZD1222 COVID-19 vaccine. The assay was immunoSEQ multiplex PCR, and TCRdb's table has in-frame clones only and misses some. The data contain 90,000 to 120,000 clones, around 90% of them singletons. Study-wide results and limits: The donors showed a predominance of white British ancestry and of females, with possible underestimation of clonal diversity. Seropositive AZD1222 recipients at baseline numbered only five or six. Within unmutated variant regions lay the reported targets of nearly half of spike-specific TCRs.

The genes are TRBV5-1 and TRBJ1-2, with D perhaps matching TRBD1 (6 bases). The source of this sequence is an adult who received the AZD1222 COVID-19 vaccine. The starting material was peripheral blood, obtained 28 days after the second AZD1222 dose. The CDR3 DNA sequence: TGCGCCAGCAGCTTGGAGGCAGGGGACGGCTACACCTTC. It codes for CASSLEAGDGYTF.